The 30 T cell receptor beta chains listed next were all sequenced from one sample in a study of OX40 agonist ivuxolimab in advanced cancers. Libraries were made using the immunoSEQ multiplex PCR assay. TCRdb limited this immuneACCESS table to in-frame rearrangements with V and J called. A share of clones is missing; checked studies link under half to unresolved V genes, and the rest is unexplained. Counted in this sample were 35,000 to 45,000 clones; 85% to 95% of them appeared once. The ten largest clones add up to approximately 14% of the sample. The sample in question was CD4+ or CD8+ T cells sorted from blood, obtained in a trial of the OX40 agonist ivuxolimab. The origin of the receptors is an adult with an advanced solid tumor such as melanoma, head and neck, liver or kidney cancer.

The rearrangement joins TRBV6-6 to TRBJ1-6; possible D gene TRBD1, 6 bases. Germline CDR1 and CDR2: MNHNY and SVGAGI (reference sequence). Trimming pared 0 bases from V and 7 bases from J, leaving 13 bases between. The CDR3 is made up of 16 amino acids. For the CDR3, the DNA is TGTGCCAGCAGTTACTCACGTCCAGGGGAGAATTCACCCCTCCACTTT. It translates to CASSYSRPGENSPLHF.

The chain's CDR3 is CASSQGSTYEQYF. The CDR3 DNA sequence: TGCGCCAGCAGCCAAGGGAGTACCTACGAGCAGTACTTC. The chain is built from TRBV4-1 and TRBJ2-7; no clear D gene. This CDR3 contains 13 residues. Between the trimmed V and J ends, which lost 1 base and 2 bases, there was a span of 6 bases. Germline assignment: CDR1 MGHRA and CDR2 YSYEKL.

V and J are TRBV4-1 and TRBJ1-1; 9 nucleotides align to TRBD1. The CDR3 totals 15 residues. Germline V gene data show CDR1 as MGHRA and CDR2 as YSYEKL. Unmatched junction bases numbered 5, after V lost 6 bases and J lost 0 bases. CDR3 coding DNA: TGCGCCAGCAGGACAGGGGGACTCATGAACACTGAAGCTTTCTTT. Its protein is CASRTGGLMNTEAFF.

The chain recombines TRBV11-2 with TRBJ1-2, with D tentatively TRBD1 (5 bases). Trimming removed 5 bases at V and 13 bases at J, with 20 bases between. Germline assignment: CDR1 SGHAT and CDR2 FQNNGV. The CDR3 loop spans 13 amino acids. The CDR3 sequence is CASSAEDRQFFTF. The CDR3 region has the DNA TGTGCCAGCAGCGCAGAAGATCGACAGTTTTTCACCTTC.

The chain combines TRBV7-6 with TRBJ2-1; 7 bases line up with TRBD2. The CDR3 contains 15 residues. CDR1 and CDR2 (germline): SGHVS, FNYEAQ. V shed 1 base, J shed 4 bases, and the junction held 4 bases outside the gene matches. Here the CDR3 reads CASSLVAGVYNEQFF. CDR3 nucleotides: TGTGCCAGCAGCTTAGTTGCGGGAGTTTACAATGAGCAGTTCTTC.

The rearrangement uses TRBV18 and TRBJ2-7, with 12 bases aligning to TRBD1. The V gene's germline CDR1 is KGHSH and CDR2 LQKENI. This CDR3 has 15 amino acids. Unmatched junction bases numbered 3, after V lost 1 base and J lost 5 bases. CDR3 coding DNA: TGTGCCAGCTCACCACTTGGGACAGGGGGCCACGAGCAGTACTTC. This translates into CASSPLGTGGHEQYF.

The chain carries TRBV5-1 and TRBJ1-1, with TRBD1 matching 7 bases. Per the germline V gene, CDR1 is SGHRS and CDR2 is YFSETQ. Losses at the gene ends were 1 base for V and 5 bases for J; bases not matched to a gene: 5. The CDR3 extends over 14 amino acids. The DNA of the CDR3 is TGCGCCAGCAGCTTGTGGGAGGGGGCGACTGAAGCTTTCTTT. This translates into CASSLWEGATEAFF.

This rearrangement joins TRBV7-4 to TRBJ2-1; D gene uncertain. The CDR3 spans 16 residues. The V gene lost 7 bases and the J gene lost 2 bases, with 18 bases spanning the gap. Germline loops: CDR1 SGHVT, CDR2 SQSDAQ. CDR3 sequence reads: CASTLWGRTAYNEQFF. DNA for the CDR3: TGTGCCAGCACCCTTTGGGGTAGGACGGCCTACAATGAGCAGTTCTTC.

V gene TRBV30 combines with J gene TRBJ1-2; D perhaps matches TRBD1 (5 bases). Germline loops: CDR1 GTSNPN, CDR2 SVGIG (reference sequence). The CDR3 runs to 13 residues. V lost 6 bases and J 4 bases, leaving 15 bases between the germline ends. The CDR3 DNA sequence: TGTGCCTGTCTTAGGGAGGGGATCTATGGCTACACCTTC. Its translation is CACLREGIYGYTF.

The chain joins TRBV5-1 to TRBJ2-3; tentative D call: TRBD2 (5 bases). The V gene lost 2 bases and the J gene lost 1 base, with 11 bases spanning the gap. Germline V gene data show CDR1 as SGHRS and CDR2 as YFSETQ. The CDR3 spans 15 residues. The CDR3: CASSLRGWGTDTQYF. The CDR3 DNA follows: TGCGCCAGCAGCTTACGGGGATGGGGCACAGATACGCAGTATTTT.

The rearrangement links TRBV5-1 to TRBJ2-5; perhaps D is TRBD1 or TRBD2 (7 bases each). The germline CDR1 and CDR2 sequences are SGHRS and YFSETQ. CDR3 length equals 15 residues. The V end lost 4 bases, the J end lost 4 bases, and 17 bases lay between the germline ends. The CDR3 sequence: CASSRGGTEGETQYF. CDR3 in DNA: TGCGCCAGCAGCAGGGGGGGGACAGAGGGAGAGACCCAGTACTTC.

The sample holds a few counts of this clone. V usage is TRBV4-2 and J usage is TRBJ1-5; TRBD1 might be the D (5 bases). Trimming left V 0 bases short and J 0 bases short, with 18 bases between. The CDR3 is 19 amino acids. The germline V gene has CDR1 LGHNA and CDR2 YNFKEQ. This CDR3 is CASSQDGVDSPYSNQPQHF. CDR3 nucleotides: TGTGCCAGCAGCCAAGATGGGGTTGACAGTCCTTATAGCAATCAGCCCCAGCATTTT.

The chain links TRBV9 to TRBJ2-7, with a weak D call TRBD2 (6 bases). V was pared by 0 bases and J by 6 bases, with 16 bases between. CDR1 and CDR2 from the germline V gene are SGDLS and YYNGEE. The CDR3 sequence is 15 residues long. The CDR3 reads CASSVVTGEISEQYF. DNA for the CDR3: TGTGCCAGCAGCGTAGTCACGGGAGAAATAAGCGAGCAGTACTTC. Together with reference TRBV9 and TRBJ2-7, the CDR3 gives the full variable domain: DSGVTQTPKHLITATGQRVTLRCSPRSGDLSVYWYQQSLDQGLQFLIQYYNGEERAKGNILERFSAQQFPDLHSELNLSSLELGDSALYFCASSVVTGEISEQYFGPGTRLTVT.

In regard to this clone: Relative to the germline gene, one junction end is altered; a read error may explain this. The genes are TRBV7-7 and TRBJ2-5; 11 bases are shared with TRBD1. Germline lookup yields CDR1 SSHAT and CDR2 FNYEAQ (reference sequence). CDR3 size: 16 residues. The CDR3 is CASSHRGTGGLETQYF. The CDR3 coding sequence is TGTGCTAGCAGCCATCGCGGGACAGGGGGGTTGGAGACCCAGTACTTC.

The CDR3 sequence is CATQGGMNTEAFF. The CDR3 bases are TGTGCCACCCAGGGGGGGATGAACACTGAAGCTTTCTTT. V usage is TRBV6-5 and J usage is TRBJ1-1; the match to TRBD1 covers 7 bases. CDR1 and CDR2 (germline): MNHEY, SVGAGI. The CDR3 extends over 13 amino acids. Germline trimming cut 10 bases from V and 0 bases from J; bases unmatched to any gene: 5.

In this sample, this clone turned up a few times. This chain uses TRBV2 with TRBJ1-1; the D is unclear. The V gene lost 10 bases and the J gene lost 0 bases, with 0 bases spanning the gap. The CDR3 is 9 amino acids. Germline V gene lookup returns CDR1 SNHLY and CDR2 FYNNEI. In nucleotides, the CDR3 is TGTGCCATGAACACTGAAGCTTTCTTT. Its translation is CAMNTEAFF.

The chain links TRBV6-4 to TRBJ2-3; 9 bases fit TRBD2. This CDR3 spans 16 amino acids. Germline CDR1 reads MRHNA; CDR2 reads SNTAGT. J lost 0 bases, V lost 3 bases, and 4 bases had no gene match. The CDR3 coding sequence is TGTGCCAGCAGTGAAATTAGCGGGGGAAGCACAGATACGCAGTATTTT. It translates to CASSEISGGSTDTQYF.

This chain's CDR3 is CASITLGRSIMNTEAFF. As DNA, the CDR3 is TGTGCCAGCATCACTTTGGGTCGGTCCATTATGAACACTGAAGCTTTCTTT. This chain connects TRBV7-9 to TRBJ1-1; the D is unclear. The V end lost 7 bases, the J end lost 0 bases, and 21 bases lay between the germline ends. The CDR3 length is 17 residues. Germline CDR1 reads SEHNR; CDR2 reads FQNEAQ (reference sequence).

This clone was counted only a few times. This rearrangement joins TRBV19 to TRBJ1-5; D unresolved. This CDR3 comprises 15 residues. The V end lost 4 bases, the J end lost 1 base, and 11 bases lay between the germline ends. CDR1 LNHDA and CDR2 SQIVND come from the germline V gene (reference sequence). CDR3 residues: CASSREGESNQPQHF. CDR3 sequence (DNA): TGTGCCAGTAGTAGGGAGGGCGAGAGCAATCAGCCCCAGCATTTT.

J is TRBJ2-2 and V is TRBV4-1; TRBD2 is a possible D gene (6 bases). V was clipped by 0 bases and J by 3 bases, with 11 bases between them. The CDR3 is made up of 16 amino acids. In germline, CDR1 is MGHRA, CDR2 YSYEKL. The CDR3 nucleotides are TGCGCCAGCAGCCAAGAACGACTAGGTTACACCGGGGAGCTGTTTTTT. It specifies CASSQERLGYTGELFF.

V usage is TRBV2 and J usage is TRBJ2-3; TRBD2 agrees at 8 bases. The V gene's germline CDR1 is SNHLY and CDR2 FYNNEI. This CDR3 is 15 amino acids long. The V and J ends lost 11 bases and 3 bases, in that order; junction bases with no gene match: 13. Here the CDR3 DNA reads TGTGCCCAGCAAGGAGCGGGAGTAATGACAGATACGCAGTATTTT. Its protein product is CAQQGAGVMTDTQYF.

J is TRBJ2-4 and V is TRBV11-2, with TRBD1 matching 7 bases. The CDR3 consists of 14 residues. Germline V gives CDR1 SGHAT, CDR2 FQNNGV. V dropped 1 base and J dropped 6; count of bases not matched to a gene: 3. The CDR3 loop is CASSLGGGLNIQYF. CDR3 bases: TGTGCCAGCAGCTTAGGAGGGGGCTTAAACATTCAGTACTTC.

The chain links TRBV6-6 to TRBJ2-1; D may correspond to TRBD1 or TRBD2 (6 bases each). Trimming left V 0 bases short and J 4 bases short, with 10 bases between. The germline V gene encodes CDR1 MNHNY and CDR2 SVGAGI (reference sequence). There are 15 residues in the CDR3. The DNA for the CDR3 is TGTGCCAGCAGTTACTCCAGGGGAGGTTACAATGAGCAGTTCTTC. This encodes CASSYSRGGYNEQFF.

The J gene is TRBJ2-5, the V gene TRBV4-3, with TRBD1 matching 7 bases. The J call is doubtful: the DNA matches TRBJ2-7 better. The length of the CDR3 is 15 residues. CDR1 is LGHNA and CDR2 is YSLEER in the germline V gene. Written as DNA, the CDR3 is TGCGCCAGCAGCCCAGAAAGTTCAGGGGGTTACGAGCAGTACTTC. As protein: CASSPESSGGYEQYF.

The rearrangement uses TRBV6-6 and TRBJ2-1; perhaps TRBD2 as D (5 bases). The CDR3 runs to 14 residues. Germline-derived CDR1 and CDR2 are MNHNY and SVGAGI (reference sequence). Trimming cost V 6 bases and J 0 bases, with 9 bases left between them. This CDR3 is CASRRALSYNEQFF. Here the CDR3 DNA reads TGTGCCAGCAGGAGGGCCCTCTCCTACAATGAGCAGTTCTTC.

V gene TRBV6-5 combines with J gene TRBJ2-6, with D possibly TRBD1 on 5 matching bases. The CDR3 has 14 amino acids. With 10 bases removed from V and 3 bases from J, the gap between germline ends came to 13 bases. CDR1 is MNHEY and CDR2 is SVGAGI in the germline V gene. Here the CDR3 DNA reads TGTGCCACTGGAAGGGGCGATGGGGCCAACGTCCTGACTTTC. Translated: CATGRGDGANVLTF.

This chain links TRBV11-2 with TRBJ2-7; the D call may be TRBD1 or TRBD2 (5 bases each). Germline CDR1 reads SGHAT; CDR2 reads FQNNGV. The ends were cut back, 5 bases at V and 2 bases at J, with 19 bases in the middle. The length of the CDR3 is 16 residues. In nucleotides, the CDR3 is TGTGCCAGCAGCCCCATGGGACGATCGGGTGCCTACGAGCAGTACTTC. Translating it yields CASSPMGRSGAYEQYF.

The V gene is TRBV7-3, the J gene TRBJ1-3; no clear D gene. V shed 3 bases and J shed 8 bases, with 11 bases lying between them. The germline V gene has CDR1 SGHTA and CDR2 FQGTGA. The CDR3 totals 13 residues. CDR3 amino acids: CASSLGPSDTIYF. Here the CDR3 DNA reads TGTGCCAGCAGCTTGGGCCCCTCGGACACCATATATTTT.

A few counts support this clone. The chain combines TRBV29-1 with TRBJ1-4, with D hard to call. The CDR3 consists of 12 residues. In germline, CDR1 is SQVTM, CDR2 ANQGSEA. V gave up 4 bases and J gave up 10 bases, with 13 bases separating them. The CDR3 DNA follows: TGCAGCGTTGTAGCCGCGGCTGGAAAACTGTTTTTT. It translates to CSVVAAAGKLFF.

This clone was found a few times. The chain recombines TRBV28 with TRBJ2-3; no definite D call. V shed 5 bases and J shed 7 bases, with 4 bases lying between them. Per the germline V gene, CDR1 is MDHEN and CDR2 is SYDVKM. CDR3 size: 10 residues. The CDR3 loop reads CASSTNTQYF. Here the CDR3 DNA reads TGTGCCAGCAGTACAAATACGCAGTATTTT.